This entry concerns a single T cell receptor beta chain. CDR1 is KGHSH, CDR2 LQKENI, per germline. V gave up 1 base and J gave up 4 bases, with 10 bases separating them. The CDR3 spans 14 residues. These data belong to a study of regulatory dendritic cells for organ transplantation. Method: immunoSEQ multiplex PCR; TCRdb's copy keeps in-frame clones and lacks some. The sample contains about 30,000 clones, 85% to 90% of which appear only once. Naive CD45RA+ and memory CD45RO+ CD4+ or CD8+ T cells were FACS-sorted. Sequencing was done on a sample of naive CD4+ T cells from blood. Stated subset: CD45RA+ naive T cells. This sequence originates from a human donor in good health. This chain uses TRBV18 with TRBJ1-1; TRBD1 might be the D (5 bases). The CDR3 nucleotides are TGTGCCAGCTCACCACGCAGGGCTGGCACTGAAGCTTTCTTT. Protein sequence: CASSPRRAGTEAFF.